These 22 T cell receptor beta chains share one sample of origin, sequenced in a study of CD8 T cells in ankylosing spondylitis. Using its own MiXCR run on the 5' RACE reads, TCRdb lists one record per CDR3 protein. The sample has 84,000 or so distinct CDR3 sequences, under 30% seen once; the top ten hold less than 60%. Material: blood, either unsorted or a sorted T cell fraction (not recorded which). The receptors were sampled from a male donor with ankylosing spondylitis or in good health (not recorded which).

CDR3 protein: CAISESGDTQYF. CDR3 DNA sequence: TGTGCCATCAGTGAGTCGGGGGATACGCAGTATTTT. The V call is TRBV10-3, the J call TRBJ2-3; the D is unclear. V lost 0 bases, J lost 6 bases, and 4 bases lay in between. The CDR3 contains 12 residues. Germline CDR1 ENHRY, CDR2 SYGVKD.

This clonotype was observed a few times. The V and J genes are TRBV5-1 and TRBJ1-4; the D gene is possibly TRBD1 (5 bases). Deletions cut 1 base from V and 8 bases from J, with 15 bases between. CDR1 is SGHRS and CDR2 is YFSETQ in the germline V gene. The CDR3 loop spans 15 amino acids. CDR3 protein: CASSLSGRAEEKLFF. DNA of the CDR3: TGCGCCAGCAGCTTGTCGGGCAGGGCCGAAGAAAAACTGTTTTTT.

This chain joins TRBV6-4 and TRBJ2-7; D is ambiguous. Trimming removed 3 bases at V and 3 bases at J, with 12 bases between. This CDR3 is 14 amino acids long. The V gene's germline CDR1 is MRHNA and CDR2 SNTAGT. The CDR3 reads CASSDNADYYEQYV. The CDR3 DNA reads TGTGCCAGCAGTGATAACGCCGATTACTACGAGCAGTACGTC.

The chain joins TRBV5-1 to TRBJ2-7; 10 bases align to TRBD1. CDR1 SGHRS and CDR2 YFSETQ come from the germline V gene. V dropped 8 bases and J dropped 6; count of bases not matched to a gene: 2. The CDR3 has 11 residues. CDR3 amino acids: CARRQGAEQYF. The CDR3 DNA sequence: TGCGCCAGAAGACAGGGGGCCGAGCAGTACTTC. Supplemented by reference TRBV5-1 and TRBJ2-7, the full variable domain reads KAGVTQTPRYLIKTRGQQVTLSCSPISGHRSVSWYQQTPGQGLQFLFEYFSETQRNKGNFPGRFSGRQFSNSRSEMNVSTLELGDSALYLCARRQGAEQYFGPGTRLTVT.

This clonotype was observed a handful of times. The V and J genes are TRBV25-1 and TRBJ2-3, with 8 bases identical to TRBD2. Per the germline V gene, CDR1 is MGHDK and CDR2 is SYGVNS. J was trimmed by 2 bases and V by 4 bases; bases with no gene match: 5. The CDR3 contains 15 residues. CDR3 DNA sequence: TGTGCCAGCAGTGCCGGGGGGGCCCTCACAGATACGCAGTATTTT. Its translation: CASSAGGALTDTQYF.

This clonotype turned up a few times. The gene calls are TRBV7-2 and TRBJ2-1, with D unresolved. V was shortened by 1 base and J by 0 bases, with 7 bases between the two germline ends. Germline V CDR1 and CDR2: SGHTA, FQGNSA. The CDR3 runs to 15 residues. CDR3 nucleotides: TGTGCCAGCAGCTTAGATGGATTCTCCTACAATGAGCAGTTCTTC. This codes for CASSLDGFSYNEQFF. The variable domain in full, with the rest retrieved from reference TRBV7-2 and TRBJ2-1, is GAGVSQSPSNKVTEKGKDVELRCDPISGHTALYWYRQSLGQGLEFLIYFQGNSAPDKSGLPSDRFSAERTGGSVSTLTIQRTQQEDSAVYLCASSLDGFSYNEQFFGPGTRLTVL.

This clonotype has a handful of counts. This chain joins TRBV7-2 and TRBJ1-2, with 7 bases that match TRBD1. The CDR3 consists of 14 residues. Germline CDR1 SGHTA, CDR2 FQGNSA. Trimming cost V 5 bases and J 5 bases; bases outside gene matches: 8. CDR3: CASSLRDSLYGYTF. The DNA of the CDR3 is TGTGCCAGCAGCCTCCGGGACAGCTTATATGGCTACACCTTC. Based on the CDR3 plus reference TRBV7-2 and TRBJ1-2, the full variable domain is GAGVSQSPSNKVTEKGKDVELRCDPISGHTALYWYRQSLGQGLEFLIYFQGNSAPDKSGLPSDRFSAERTGGSVSTLTIQRTQQEDSAVYLCASSLRDSLYGYTFGSGTRLTVV.

In DNA, the CDR3 is TGTGCCAGCAGCCAACCTCCGGGACAGGGTAGGGCCAAAAACATTCAGTACTTC. Its protein is CASSQPPGQGRAKNIQYF. This chain links TRBV4-2 with TRBJ2-4; 9 bases align to TRBD1. After removal of 2 bases from V and 1 base from J, the junction contained 9 bases not matched to a gene. CDR1 is LGHNA and CDR2 is YNFKEQ in the germline V gene. The CDR3 loop spans 18 amino acids.

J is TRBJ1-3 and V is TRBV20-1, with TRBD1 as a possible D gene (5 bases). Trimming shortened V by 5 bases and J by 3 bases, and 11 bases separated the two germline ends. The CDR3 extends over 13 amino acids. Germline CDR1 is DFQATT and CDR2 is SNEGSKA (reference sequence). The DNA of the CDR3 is TGCAGTGCTCCCCGCGGGGGTGGAAACACCATATATTTT. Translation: CSAPRGGGNTIYF.

The CDR3 nucleotides are TGTGCCAGCAGCCAAGTGACATTCAGCGGAGGAGAGCAGTACTTC. This gives the protein CASSQVTFSGGEQYF. The genes are TRBV14 and TRBJ2-7, with D maybe TRBD2 (5 bases). Trimming removed 1 base at V and 7 bases at J, with 17 bases between. The CDR3 consists of 15 residues. Germline V gene sequence: CDR1 SGHDN, CDR2 FVKESK. Drawing the rest from reference TRBV14 and TRBJ2-7, the complete variable domain is EAGVTQFPSHSVIEKGQTVTLRCDPISGHDNLYWYRRVMGKEIKFLLHFVKESKQDESGMPNNRFLAERTGGTYSTLKVQPAELEDSGVYFCASSQVTFSGGEQYFGPGTRLTVT.

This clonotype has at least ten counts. CDR3 nucleotide sequence: TGCAGTGCTAGAGCCCCAGCGGGGGCAGACTACGAGCAGTACTTC. Translation: CSARAPAGADYEQYF. The rearrangement joins TRBV20-1 to TRBJ2-7; 8 bases match TRBD2. Germline V gives CDR1 DFQATT, CDR2 SNEGSKA (reference sequence). Germline trimming cut 1 base from V and 3 bases from J; bases unmatched to any gene: 8. There are 15 residues in the CDR3.

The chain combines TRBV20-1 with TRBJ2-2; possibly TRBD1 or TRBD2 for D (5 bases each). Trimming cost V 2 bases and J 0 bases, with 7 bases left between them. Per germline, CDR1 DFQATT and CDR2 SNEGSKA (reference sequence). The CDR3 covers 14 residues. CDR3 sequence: CSARQGANTGELFF. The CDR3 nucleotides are TGCAGTGCTAGACAGGGAGCGAACACCGGGGAGCTGTTTTTT.

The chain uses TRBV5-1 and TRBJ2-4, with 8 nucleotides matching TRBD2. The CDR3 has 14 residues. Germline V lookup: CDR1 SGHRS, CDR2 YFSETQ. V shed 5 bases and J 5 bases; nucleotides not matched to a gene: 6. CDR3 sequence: CASSSSGGENIQYF. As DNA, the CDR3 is TGCGCCAGCAGTAGTTCGGGAGGGGAAAACATTCAGTACTTC. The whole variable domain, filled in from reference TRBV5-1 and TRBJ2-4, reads KAGVTQTPRYLIKTRGQQVTLSCSPISGHRSVSWYQQTPGQGLQFLFEYFSETQRNKGNFPGRFSGRQFSNSRSEMNVSTLELGDSALYLCASSSSGGENIQYFGAGTRLSVL.

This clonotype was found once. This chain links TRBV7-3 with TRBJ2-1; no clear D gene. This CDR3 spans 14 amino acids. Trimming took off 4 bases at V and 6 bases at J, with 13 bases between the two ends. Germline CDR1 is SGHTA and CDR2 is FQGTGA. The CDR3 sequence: CASSSSGPINEQFF. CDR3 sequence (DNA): TGTGCCAGCAGCTCCTCTGGACCCATCAATGAGCAGTTCTTC.

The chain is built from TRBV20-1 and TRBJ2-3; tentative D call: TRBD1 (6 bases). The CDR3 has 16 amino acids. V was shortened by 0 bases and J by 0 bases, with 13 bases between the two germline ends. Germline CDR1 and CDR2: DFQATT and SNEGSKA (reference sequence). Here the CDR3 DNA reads TGCAGTGCTAGAGATGGTGATAGGGGGAGCACAGATACGCAGTATTTT. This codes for CSARDGDRGSTDTQYF.

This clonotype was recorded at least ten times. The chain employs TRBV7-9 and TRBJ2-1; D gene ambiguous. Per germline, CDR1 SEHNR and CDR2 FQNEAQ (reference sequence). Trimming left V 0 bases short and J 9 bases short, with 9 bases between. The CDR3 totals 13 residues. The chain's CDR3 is CASSLASLAEQFF. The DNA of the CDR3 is TGTGCCAGCAGCTTAGCCTCTTTGGCTGAGCAGTTCTTC.

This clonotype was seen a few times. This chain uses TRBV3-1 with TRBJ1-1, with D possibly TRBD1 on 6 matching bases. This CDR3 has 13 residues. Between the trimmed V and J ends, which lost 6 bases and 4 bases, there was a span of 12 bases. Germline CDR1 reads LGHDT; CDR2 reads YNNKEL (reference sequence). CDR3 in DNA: TGTGCCAGCAGACCTAGGGGGAGCACTGAAGCTTTCTTT. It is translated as CASRPRGSTEAFF.

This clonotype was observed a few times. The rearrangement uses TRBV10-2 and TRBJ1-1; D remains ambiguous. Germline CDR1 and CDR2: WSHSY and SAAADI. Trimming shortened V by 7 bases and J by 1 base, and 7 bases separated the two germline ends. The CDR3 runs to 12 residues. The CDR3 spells CASTYGNTEAFF. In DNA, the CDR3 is TGCGCCAGCACCTACGGGAACACTGAAGCTTTCTTT.

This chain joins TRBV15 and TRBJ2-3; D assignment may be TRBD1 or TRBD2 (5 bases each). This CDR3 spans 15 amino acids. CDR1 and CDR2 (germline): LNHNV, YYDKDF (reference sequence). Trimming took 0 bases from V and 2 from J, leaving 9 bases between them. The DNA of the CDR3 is TGTGCCACCAGCAGAGAGGGACGGGACACAGATACGCAGTATTTT. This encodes CATSREGRDTDTQYF.

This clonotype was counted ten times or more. The CDR3 DNA follows: TGTGCCAGCAGCTTAGATAAGGGGGCCCAGTACTTC. Protein sequence: CASSLDKGAQYF. The chain is built from TRBV7-2 and TRBJ2-5; perhaps TRBD1 as D (6 bases). V was trimmed by 1 base and J by 9 bases, leaving 9 bases between them. The CDR3 runs 12 residues. Per the germline V gene, CDR1 is SGHTA and CDR2 is FQGNSA. The complete variable domain, with remaining parts taken from reference TRBV7-2 and TRBJ2-5, reads GAGVSQSPSNKVTEKGKDVELRCDPISGHTALYWYRQSLGQGLEFLIYFQGNSAPDKSGLPSDRFSAERTGGSVSTLTIQRTQQEDSAVYLCASSLDKGAQYFGPGTRLLVL.

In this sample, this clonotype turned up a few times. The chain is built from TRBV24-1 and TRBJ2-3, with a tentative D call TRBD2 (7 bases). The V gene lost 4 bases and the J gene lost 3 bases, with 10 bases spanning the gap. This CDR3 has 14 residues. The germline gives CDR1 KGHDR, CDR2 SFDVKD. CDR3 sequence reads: CATSDRGGTDTQYF. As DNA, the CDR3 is TGTGCCACCAGTGACAGGGGAGGGACAGATACGCAGTATTTT.

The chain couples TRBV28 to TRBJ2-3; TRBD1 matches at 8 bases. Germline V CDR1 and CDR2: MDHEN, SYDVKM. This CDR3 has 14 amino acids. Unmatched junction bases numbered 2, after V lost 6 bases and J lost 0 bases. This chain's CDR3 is CASRRQGSTDTQYF. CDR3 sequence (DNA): TGTGCCAGCAGGAGACAGGGGAGCACAGATACGCAGTATTTT.